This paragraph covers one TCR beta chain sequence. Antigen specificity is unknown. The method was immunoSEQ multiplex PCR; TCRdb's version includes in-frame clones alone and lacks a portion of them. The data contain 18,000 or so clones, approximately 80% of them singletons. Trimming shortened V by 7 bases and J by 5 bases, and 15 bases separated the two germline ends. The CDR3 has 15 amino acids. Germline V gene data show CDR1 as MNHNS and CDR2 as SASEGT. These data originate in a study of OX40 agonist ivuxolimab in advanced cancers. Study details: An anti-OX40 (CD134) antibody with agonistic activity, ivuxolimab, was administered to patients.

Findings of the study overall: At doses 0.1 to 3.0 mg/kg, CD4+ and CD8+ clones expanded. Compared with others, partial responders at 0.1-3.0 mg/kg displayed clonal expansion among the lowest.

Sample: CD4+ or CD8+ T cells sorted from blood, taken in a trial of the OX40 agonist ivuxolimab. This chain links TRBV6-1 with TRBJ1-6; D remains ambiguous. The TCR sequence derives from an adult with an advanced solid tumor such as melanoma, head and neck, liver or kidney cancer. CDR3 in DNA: TGTGCCAGCAAGCGGGCGGTCGAACATAATTCACCCCTCCACTTT. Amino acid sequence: CASKRAVEHNSPLHF.